This T cell receptor (beta chain) was sequenced in a study of blood T cell repertoires in COVID-19. Whole-study context: There were acute and convalescent COVID-19 samples, and they came from the United States, Italy and Spain.

As originally analysed: The authors estimated nucleated cell counts from reference gene primer amplification. The data were produced by immunoSEQ multiplex PCR, yet TCRdb's version contains in-frame clones alone and is incomplete. From that table come the V and J calls and clone size; the DNA was used to work out D and trimming. Seen here are about 26,000 clones, roughly 90% observed once, and the top ten hold 6.5% to 8%. CDR3 length: 15 residues. V was pared by 4 bases and J by 0 bases, with 11 bases between. CDR1 SGHRS and CDR2 YFSETQ come from the germline V gene. The chain joins TRBV5-1 to TRBJ1-5; D ambiguous. Sequenced: peripheral blood. The clonotype was recovered from a human donor in a cohort sampled during active COVID-19. This CDR3 reads CASSPNGGSNQPQHF. The CDR3 nucleotides read TGCGCCAGCAGCCCCAACGGAGGTAGCAATCAGCCCCAGCATTTT.